These 14 T cell receptor beta chains share one sample of origin, sequenced in a study of blood T cell repertoires in COVID-19. Only in-frame clones appear in the TCRdb table, and some are missing; sequencing was by immunoSEQ multiplex PCR. In the table there are 350,000 to 400,000 clones, around 90% of which are singletons. Sequenced: peripheral blood. The receptors were sampled from a man aged 18 to 30 with active or convalescent COVID-19.

The chain is built from TRBV3-1 (or the pseudogene TRBV3-2) and TRBJ1-3; D is perhaps TRBD1 (6 bases). The germline V and J ends were trimmed by 1 base and 0 bases, with 13 bases remaining between them. Germline CDR1 reads LGHDT; CDR2 reads YNNKEL (reference sequence). The CDR3 has 17 residues. CDR3 protein: CASSQGGGGFSGNTIYF. The DNA of the CDR3 is TGTGCCAGCAGCCAAGGGGGGGGCGGATTCTCTGGAAACACCATATATTTT.

V gene TRBV2 combines with J gene TRBJ2-1; 8 nucleotides line up with TRBD2. The CDR3 covers 14 residues. CDR1 and CDR2 (germline): SNHLY, FYNNEI. After removal of 7 bases from V and 6 bases from J, the junction contained 8 bases not matched to a gene. CDR3: CASTKSGTSNEQFF. CDR3 nucleotide sequence: TGTGCCAGCACCAAATCCGGGACTAGCAATGAGCAGTTCTTC.

The chain carries TRBV19 and TRBJ2-7; TRBD2 agrees at 9 bases. Germline V CDR1 and CDR2: LNHDA, SQIVND (reference sequence). The CDR3 consists of 14 residues. Unmatched junction bases numbered 4, after V lost 6 bases and J lost 1 base. CDR3 in DNA: TGTGCCAGTAGCGGGACTAGCATTTCCTACGAGCAGTACTTC. Translated, it gives CASSGTSISYEQYF.

The rearrangement uses TRBV7-2 and TRBJ2-3; the match to TRBD2 covers 7 bases. V shed 0 bases, J shed 6 bases, and the junction held 9 bases outside the gene matches. CDR3 length: 16 residues. Germline V gives CDR1 SGHTA, CDR2 FQGNSA. The CDR3 loop is CASSLAMSGGGDTQYF. CDR3 sequence (DNA): TGTGCCAGCAGCTTAGCTATGTCGGGGGGAGGGGATACGCAGTATTTT.

This rearrangement joins TRBV19 to TRBJ2-2; unclear D gene. The CDR3 has 14 residues. Looked up from germline, CDR1 is LNHDA and CDR2 is SQIVND (reference sequence). The V end was cut by 2 bases, the J end by 5 bases, with 9 bases between. The CDR3 loop reads CASSIMAQTGELFF. DNA for the CDR3: TGTGCCAGTAGTATAATGGCTCAGACCGGGGAGCTGTTTTTT.

J is TRBJ2-2 and V is TRBV29-1, with a tentative D call TRBD2 (5 bases). Trimming took off 4 bases at V and 6 bases at J, with 18 bases between the two ends. Germline V gene lookup returns CDR1 SQVTM and CDR2 ANQGSEA. This CDR3 is 15 amino acids long. The CDR3 region is CSVVVAPAGPGELFF. CDR3 bases: TGCAGCGTTGTTGTGGCCCCCGCGGGTCCCGGGGAGCTGTTTTTT.

The rearrangement uses TRBV6-5 and TRBJ2-7; the D gene is possibly TRBD2 (5 bases). Germline CDR1 is MNHEY and CDR2 is SVGAGI. This CDR3 is 14 amino acids long. The germline V and J ends were trimmed by 6 bases and 4 bases, with 16 bases remaining between them. This CDR3 is CASSNRPGRYEQYF. CDR3 in DNA: TGTGCCAGCAGCAACCGTCCGGGAAGATACGAGCAGTACTTC.

The chain links TRBV4-3 to TRBJ2-1; TRBD2 aligns across 10 bases. This CDR3 has 19 residues. The V gene end was trimmed by 0 bases and the J gene end by 7 bases; junction bases not matched to a gene: 15. Germline loops: CDR1 LGHNA, CDR2 YSLEER. The CDR3 nucleotides read TGCGCCAGCAGCCAAGATGAGGGGGCTAGCGGGAGTTTACTTAATGAGCAGTTCTTC. Protein sequence: CASSQDEGASGSLLNEQFF.

V usage is TRBV10-3 and J usage is TRBJ2-3; a possible D gene is TRBD2 (5 bases). Trimming took 6 bases from V and 6 from J, leaving 10 bases between them. Germline loops: CDR1 ENHRY, CDR2 SYGVKD. The CDR3 runs 12 residues. DNA of the CDR3: TGTGCCATCAGAGGAGGTGAGGATACGCAGTATTTT. Amino acid sequence: CAIRGGEDTQYF.

CDR3 bases: TGTGCCAGCAGCCCGAATGGGGGCGGAAATACGCAGTATTTT. This encodes CASSPNGGGNTQYF. The chain combines TRBV9 with TRBJ2-3, with D maybe TRBD1 (6 bases). V was clipped by 4 bases and J by 7 bases, with 16 bases between them. Germline V gene data show CDR1 as SGDLS and CDR2 as YYNGEE. This CDR3 region has 14 residues.

J is TRBJ2-1 and V is TRBV7-3; D is possibly TRBD1 (6 bases). This CDR3 has 13 residues. V gave up 0 bases and J gave up 11 bases, with 11 bases separating them. The germline V gene encodes CDR1 SGHTA and CDR2 FQGTGA. CDR3 sequence (DNA): TGTGCCAGCAGCTTAACGTCGACAGGACAGCAGTTCTTC. Translation gives CASSLTSTGQQFF.

The CDR3 coding sequence is TGTGCCAGCAGCGCCCAGACTAGCGGGGGGACAGATACGCAGTATTTT. Its translation is CASSAQTSGGTDTQYF. The chain couples TRBV7-6 to TRBJ2-3; TRBD2 aligns across 13 bases. After removal of 5 bases from V and 3 bases from J, the junction contained 5 bases not matched to a gene. Per germline, CDR1 SGHVS and CDR2 FNYEAQ. CDR3 length equals 16 residues.

The chain recombines TRBV19 with TRBJ2-2, with D possibly matching TRBD1 (6 bases). The germline gives CDR1 LNHDA, CDR2 SQIVND (reference sequence). Between the trimmed V and J ends, which lost 3 bases and 7 bases, there was a span of 12 bases. The CDR3 extends over 14 amino acids. The CDR3 coding sequence is TGTGCCAGTAGTATGTGGGGGCGAGGCGGGGAGCTGTTTTTT. Protein: CASSMWGRGGELFF.

The chain combines TRBV7-2 with TRBJ2-5, with a possible D match to TRBD1 (5 bases). V was cut by 1 base and J by 5 bases, with 14 bases left in between. The CDR3 length is 15 residues. Looked up from germline, CDR1 is SGHTA and CDR2 is FQGNSA. CDR3 bases: TGTGCCAGCAGCTTAGGCCAGGACAACAGGGAGACCCAGTACTTC. Amino acids: CASSLGQDNRETQYF.